This T cell receptor (beta chain) was identified in a study of Tregs in tolerant kidney transplant recipients. Thawed PBMCs were FACS-sorted into unstimulated CD4+CD25+CD127- regulatory T cells, CD4+CD25- non-regulatory cells, CD4 and CD8 cells. The germline V gene encodes CDR1 SGDLS and CDR2 YYNGEE. This CDR3 comprises 14 residues. The ends lost 0 bases at V and 5 bases at J; junction bases unmatched: 4. The protocol was immunoSEQ multiplex PCR, while the TCRdb copy is restricted to in-frame clones and leaves out a portion. The table shows more than 95,000 clones, with almost 95% occurring only once.

Material: CD4+ T cells from blood. V usage is TRBV9 and J usage is TRBJ2-7; 8 bases fit TRBD1. This clonotype was sampled from a human donor in good health. For the CDR3, the DNA is TGTGCCAGCAGCGTAGACGTCAGGGGGCACGAGCAGTACTTC. Translating it yields CASSVDVRGHEQYF.